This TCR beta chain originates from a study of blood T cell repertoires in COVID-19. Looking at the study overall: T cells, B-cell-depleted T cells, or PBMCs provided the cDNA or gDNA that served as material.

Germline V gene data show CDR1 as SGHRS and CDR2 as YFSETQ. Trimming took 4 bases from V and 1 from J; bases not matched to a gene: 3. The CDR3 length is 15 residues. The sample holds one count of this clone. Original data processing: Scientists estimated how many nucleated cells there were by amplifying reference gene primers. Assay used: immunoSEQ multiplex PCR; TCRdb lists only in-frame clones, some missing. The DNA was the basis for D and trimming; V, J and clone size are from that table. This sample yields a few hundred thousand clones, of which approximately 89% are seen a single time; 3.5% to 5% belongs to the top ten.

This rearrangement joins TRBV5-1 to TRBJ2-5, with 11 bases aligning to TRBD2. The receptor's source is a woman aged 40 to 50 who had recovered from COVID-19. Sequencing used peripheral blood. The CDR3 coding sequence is TGCGCCAGCAGCAATAGCGGGGGGGGCCAAGAGACCCAGTACTTC. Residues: CASSNSGGGQETQYF.